This T cell receptor beta chain came from a study of regulatory and conventional T cells in RAG deficiency. General study findings and limits: Patient subsets had shorter CDR3s; Omenn Treg-Tconv overlap exceeded 85%.

Trimming took 7 bases from V and 3 from J; bases not matched to a gene: 11. This CDR3 region has 15 residues. Germline lookup yields CDR1 MNHEY and CDR2 SMNVEV (reference sequence). Regulatory T cells were sorted from blood as CD4+ CD25-high CD127-low cells. On this clone: The antigen remains undetermined.

Here immunoSEQ multiplex PCR was the method, and the copy in TCRdb shows in-frame clones only, minus some. The sample records some 28,000 clones, 90% to 95% being singletons. The data also belong to a second study, concerning regulatory T cells. That publication notes: The PCR used 52 TRBV and 13 TRBJ primers.

This TCR came from a human donor in good health. The V gene is TRBV27, the J gene TRBJ2-7; 8 positions agree with TRBD1. The specimen sequenced was Tregs sorted from blood. The CDR3 here is CASTLRTGLNYEQYF. The CDR3 DNA sequence: TGTGCCAGCACCTTACGGACAGGGCTCAACTACGAGCAGTACTTC.